The rows below give T cell receptor beta chains drawn from one sample of a study of early stage breast cancer tumors. TCRdb's copy holds only in-frame clones and misses some; the assay was immunoSEQ multiplex PCR. The data contain some 58,000 clones, about 83% of them singletons. The sample consisted of blood. These TCRs come from a young adult with breast cancer. CDR3s include the opening cysteine and the closing phenylalanine or tryptophan. A D gene is named only where the DNA matches it firmly. The size of a clone is reported for some rows only, either as once, few or many, or as a class for expanded clones.

V	J	length	size	D	DNA	CDR3
TRBV27	TRBJ1-4	14	NA	TRBD1	TGTGCCAGCAGTTTACCGGGACAGGGTGAAAAACTGTTTTTT	CASSLPGQGEKLFF
TRBV6-6	TRBJ2-1	10	NA	NA	TGTGCCAGCGGGAGACTAGAGCAGTTCTTC	CASGRLEQFF
TRBV19	TRBJ2-7	15	once	NA	TGTGCCAGTAGCCGCGGGACTAGAGGGGACAGCGAGCAGTACTTC	CASSRGTRGDSEQYF
TRBV27	TRBJ2-7	14	NA	TRBD1	TGTGCCAGCAGTCTCGGGACAGGGGCCTACGAGCAGTACTTC	CASSLGTGAYEQYF
TRBV10-1	TRBJ1-2	13	NA	NA	TGCGCCAGCAGTGATCAGGGAAGGGATGGCTACACCTTC	CASSDQGRDGYTF
TRBV29-1	TRBJ2-7	14	NA	NA	TGCAGCGTTTCCTCTACTAAAGGGACCTACGAGCAGTACTTC	CSVSSTKGTYEQYF
TRBV9	TRBJ2-3	18	NA	NA	TGTGCCAGCAGCACCTCCCGGAGGGGCAGGGATAGCACAGATACGCAGTATTTT	CASSTSRRGRDSTDTQYF
TRBV30	TRBJ2-3	15	NA	NA	TGTGCCTGGAGTGTAGGGGCTACGGGGGCAGATACGCAGTATTTT	CAWSVGATGADTQYF
TRBV6-5	TRBJ2-2	11	NA	NA	TGTGCCAGCAGTTACATCGGGGAGCTGTTTTTT	CASSYIGELFF
TRBV7-9	TRBJ2-3	13	NA	NA	TGTGCCAGCAGCCCTTGGCGGGTAGATACGCAGTATTTT	CASSPWRVDTQYF
TRBV29-1	TRBJ1-4	13	NA	TRBD1	TGCAGCGTAGGAGTAGGACAGGGGGGAAAACTGTTTTTT	CSVGVGQGGKLFF
TRBV5-1	TRBJ2-7	15	NA	NA	TGCGCCAGCAACATAGCGGAGGGGGCCTCCTACGAGCAGTACTTC	CASNIAEGASYEQYF
TRBV18	TRBJ2-1	16	NA	TRBD2	TGTGCCAGCTCACGCAAACTAGCGGGAGATTTCAATGAGCAGTTCTTC	CASSRKLAGDFNEQFF
TRBV18	TRBJ2-5	12	NA	NA	TGTGCCAGCTCACCAGGTGGAGAGACCCAGTACTTC	CASSPGGETQYF
TRBV6-1	TRBJ2-1	13	NA	NA	TGTGCCAGCAGTGGAGAGGACGGAGGGGAGCAGTTCTTC	CASSGEDGGEQFF
TRBV15	TRBJ1-1	15	NA	TRBD1	TGTGCCACCAGCACTGGACAGGGGCGAATCACTGAAGCTTTCTTT	CATSTGQGRITEAFF
TRBV5-8	TRBJ2-7	15	NA	NA	TGTGCCAGCAGCACCTGGTGGCGTATTGACTACGAGCAGTACTTC	CASSTWWRIDYEQYF
TRBV19	TRBJ2-3	13	NA	TRBD2	TGTGCCAGCTTAAGCGGGAGAACAGATACGCAGTATTTT	CASLSGRTDTQYF
TRBV19	TRBJ1-2	15	NA	TRBD1	TGTGCCAGTAGTTTCTCGGACAGGGGGCGGGGTGGCTACACCTTC	CASSFSDRGRGGYTF
TRBV28	TRBJ2-2	16	NA	TRBD2	TGTGCCAGTTTTTCGGGGGAGGGCCGTGGGACCGGGGAGCTGTTTTTT	CASFSGEGRGTGELFF
TRBV5-1	TRBJ2-2	14	NA	NA	TGCGCCAGCAGCTTGTCGCACCTGGCCGGGGAGCTGTTTTTT	CASSLSHLAGELFF
TRBV10-3	TRBJ1-1	14	NA	NA	TGTGCCATCAGTGTTAGGGGGGCGGACACTGAAGCTTTCTTT	CAISVRGADTEAFF
TRBV9	TRBJ1-6	14	few	NA	TGTGCCAGCAGCATTAGCTCCTATAATTCACCCCTCCACTTT	CASSISSYNSPLHF
TRBV27	TRBJ1-4	18	NA	NA	TGTGCCAGCAGTTTTTTTTCCCCGCGTATTTCAACTAATGAAAAACTGTTTTTT	CASSFFSPRISTNEKLFF
TRBV5-1	TRBJ2-6	17	once	TRBD2	TGCGCCAGCAGCTTCCTGGGGGGGGGCTCTGGGGCCAACGTCCTGACTTTC	CASSFLGGGSGANVLTF
TRBV7-2	TRBJ2-5	16	NA	TRBD2	TGTGCCAGCAGCTTCACTAGCGGGAGGGGACAAGAGACCCAGTACTTC	CASSFTSGRGQETQYF
TRBV7-9	TRBJ1-4	13	NA	NA	TGTGCCAGCAGCTTAGAAAATCCGGAAAAACTGTTTTTT	CASSLENPEKLFF
TRBV6-6	TRBJ2-1	14	NA	NA	TGTGCCAGCAGTCGGCTGGGCTCCTACAATGAGCAGTTCTTC	CASSRLGSYNEQFF
TRBV5-1	TRBJ2-1	16	NA	TRBD2	TGCGCCAGCAGCATCCAATTGATAGGACTAGGTAATGAGCAGTTCTTC	CASSIQLIGLGNEQFF
TRBV25-1	TRBJ2-7	14	NA	NA	TGTGCCAGCAGTGATGCAAGCGGCCCCTACGAGCAGTACTTC	CASSDASGPYEQYF
TRBV10-1	TRBJ2-7	13	NA	NA	TGCGCCAGCAGTGACGGACAGCAATACGAGCAGTACTTC	CASSDGQQYEQYF
TRBV7-2	TRBJ2-2	14	once	NA	TGTGCCAGCAGCTTAGCGAGGGACACCGGGGAGCTGTTTTTT	CASSLARDTGELFF
TRBV5-5	TRBJ1-6	15	NA	NA	TGTGCCAGCAGCTTGGCGGGGCCACAGTATTCACCCCTCCACTTT	CASSLAGPQYSPLHF
TRBV2	TRBJ1-4	15	NA	NA	TGTGCCAGTAACCTCCGTGGGCGGGAGAATGAAAAACTGTTTTTT	CASNLRGRENEKLFF
TRBV6-5	TRBJ2-7	14	NA	TRBD2	TGTGCCAGCAGTCTTCGACTAGCTGCCCACGAGCAGTACTTC	CASSLRLAAHEQYF
TRBV9	TRBJ2-2	13	few	NA	TGTGCCAGCAGCGTATATGGGACCGGGGAGCTGTTTTTT	CASSVYGTGELFF
TRBV30	TRBJ2-2	13	few	NA	TGTGCCTTCCGGGACTCCAACACCGGGGAGCTGTTTTTT	CAFRDSNTGELFF
TRBV5-6	TRBJ1-5	15	NA	NA	TGTGCCAGCAGCTTGGCGTTGGTCCGCAATCAGCCCCAGCATTTT	CASSLALVRNQPQHF
TRBV7-6	TRBJ2-7	17	NA	TRBD2	TGTGCCAGCAGCTTAGCAGGGACTAGCGGGGACTTCTACGAGCAGTACTTC	CASSLAGTSGDFYEQYF